This TCR beta chain stems from a study of shared clonotypes between healthy human individuals. Per the germline V gene, CDR1 is SGDLS and CDR2 is YYNGEE. There are 16 residues in the CDR3. V gave up 0 bases and J gave up 2 bases; unmatched junction bases: 4. In this sample, this clone turned up once. Other DNA sequences in the sample encode the same CDR3. This table comes from immunoSEQ multiplex PCR, and its TCRdb copy is limited to in-frame clones, with some not included. The sample carries about 960,000 clones, 76% recorded once. The sequencing sample was made of memory CD4+ T cells sorted from blood. Specified subset: CD45RA-negative fraction. The chain links TRBV9 to TRBJ2-2; TRBD2 matches at 7 bases. The source of this sequence is a man aged 18 to 35 in good health. In nucleotides, the CDR3 is TGTGCCAGCAGCGTAGACGGCGGGGGAAACACCGGGGAGCTGTTTTTT. This codes for CASSVDGGGNTGELFF.